The rows below give T cell receptor beta chains drawn from one sample of a study of cytomegalovirus exposure and HLA in healthy donors. Profiled with immunoSEQ multiplex PCR; TCRdb holds only in-frame clones, not every one. The sample carries about 89,000 clones, 60% to 80% recorded once. Sequences were obtained from PBMCs. The receptors derive from a man in his thirties or forties in good health and CMV-seronegative. The CDR3 runs from the conserved cysteine through the conserved F or W. D genes are given only for firm matches. Some rows have no size entry. The others give once, few or many, or a class for an expanded clone.

v_gene	abundance	j_gene	d_gene	CDR3aa	CDR3nt
TRBV6-5	few	TRBJ2-7	.	CASSQQAGVIYEQYF	TGTGCCAGCAGCCAGCAGGCTGGTGTAATCTACGAGCAGTACTTC
TRBV5-4	.	TRBJ2-3	.	CASSTDSPRTDTQYF	TGTGCCAGCAGCACGGACTCTCCGAGGACAGATACGCAGTATTTT
TRBV15	.	TRBJ2-7	TRBD1	CATSRDRGTGGLDEQYF	TGTGCCACCAGCAGAGATCGTGGGACAGGGGGTCTCGACGAGCAGTACTTC
TRBV5-1	few	TRBJ2-4	TRBD1	CASSRQGADENIQYF	TGCGCCAGCAGCCGACAGGGGGCGGACGAAAACATTCAGTACTTC
TRBV2	.	TRBJ1-4	TRBD1	CASSRRTGNQSKLFF	TGTGCCAGCAGTCGAAGGACAGGGAATCAGAGCAAACTGTTTTTT
TRBV7-2	.	TRBJ1-2	.	CASSLSPVPRANYGYTF	TGTGCCAGCAGCTTATCCCCTGTGCCGAGAGCTAACTATGGCTACACCTTC
TRBV19	.	TRBJ2-1	TRBD2	CATGTTNDEQFF	TGTGCCACTGGGACTACCAACGATGAGCAGTTCTTC
TRBV2	.	TRBJ2-2	.	CASSERMGADGELFF	TGTGCCAGCAGTGAAAGGATGGGGGCGGACGGGGAGCTGTTTTTT
TRBV28	.	TRBJ2-3	TRBD1	CASATDRGFTDTQYF	TGTGCCAGCGCGACGGACAGGGGCTTTACAGATACGCAGTATTTT
TRBV12-5	.	TRBJ1-1	.	CASGSSGGTEAFF	TGTGCTAGTGGCTCCTCGGGTGGCACTGAAGCTTTCTTT
TRBV19	few	TRBJ1-2	.	CASSIWTANYGYTF	TGTGCCAGTAGTATCTGGACAGCTAACTATGGCTACACCTTC
TRBV6-1	.	TRBJ1-2	TRBD1	CASIGTGGDYGYTF	TGTGCCAGCATCGGGACAGGGGGAGACTATGGCTACACCTTC
TRBV6-5	.	TRBJ2-6	.	CASSFTDSGANVLTF	TGTGCCAGCAGTTTCACAGACTCTGGGGCCAACGTCCTGACTTTC
TRBV11-3	.	TRBJ1-6	.	CASSPVVRVNSPLHF	TGTGCCAGCAGCCCCGTAGTCAGGGTAAATTCACCCCTCCACTTT
TRBV7-8	.	TRBJ1-1	TRBD1	CASSATGGSNTEAFF	TGTGCCAGCAGCGCAACAGGGGGCTCAAACACTGAAGCTTTCTTT
TRBV4-3	.	TRBJ2-3	.	CASSQVPIPTDTQYF	TGCGCCAGCAGCCAAGTCCCTATTCCCACAGATACGCAGTATTTT
TRBV7-2	.	TRBJ2-1	TRBD2	CASSLVIGTSGRRNEQFF	TGTGCCAGCAGCTTAGTGATCGGGACTAGCGGGAGGAGGAATGAGCAGTTCTTC
TRBV2	.	TRBJ2-1	TRBD2	CASSALAMGNEQFF	TGTGCCAGCAGTGCACTAGCGATGGGAAATGAGCAGTTCTTC
TRBV4-1	.	TRBJ1-5	.	CASSQQGNQPQHF	TGCGCCAGCAGCCAACAGGGCAATCAGCCCCAGCATTTT
TRBV5-1	.	TRBJ2-1	.	CASSFSRITYNEQFF	TGCGCCAGCAGCTTTTCCAGGATTACCTACAATGAGCAGTTCTTC
TRBV10-3	.	TRBJ2-2	TRBD2	CAIRDGTGTSPNKHAGELFF	TGTGCCATCAGAGATGGGACCGGGACTAGCCCCAACAAGCACGCCGGGGAGCTGTTTTTC
TRBV5-5	.	TRBJ2-5	.	CASSLLKETQYF	TGTGCCAGCAGCTTGCTAAAAGAGACCCAGTACTTC
TRBV28	few	TRBJ2-1	.	CASSASGMIGEQFF	TGTGCCAGCAGCGCCTCCGGGATGATCGGTGAGCAGTTCTTC
TRBV5-6	.	TRBJ1-4	TRBD1	CASSLEGQGGNEKLFF	TGTGCCAGCAGCTTGGAAGGGCAGGGGGGTAATGAAAAACTGTTTTTT